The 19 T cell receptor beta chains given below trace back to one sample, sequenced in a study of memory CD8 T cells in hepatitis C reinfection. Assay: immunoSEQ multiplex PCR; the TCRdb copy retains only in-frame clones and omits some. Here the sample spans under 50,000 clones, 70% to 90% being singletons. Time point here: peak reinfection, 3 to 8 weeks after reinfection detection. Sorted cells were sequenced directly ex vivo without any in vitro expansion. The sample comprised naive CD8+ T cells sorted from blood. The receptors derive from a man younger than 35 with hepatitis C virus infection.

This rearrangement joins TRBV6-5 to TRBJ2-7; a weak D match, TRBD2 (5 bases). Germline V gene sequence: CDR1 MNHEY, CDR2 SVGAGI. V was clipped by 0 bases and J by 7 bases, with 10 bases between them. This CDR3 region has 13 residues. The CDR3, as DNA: TGTGCCAGCAGTTACTCGAGCCCGGGGGAGCAGTACTTC. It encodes CASSYSSPGEQYF.

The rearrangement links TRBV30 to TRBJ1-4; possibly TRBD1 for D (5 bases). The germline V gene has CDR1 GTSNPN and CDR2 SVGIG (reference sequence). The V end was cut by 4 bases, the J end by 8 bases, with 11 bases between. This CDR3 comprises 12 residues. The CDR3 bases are TGTGCCTGGAACAGGCCCGGAGAAAAACTGTTTTTT. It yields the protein CAWNRPGEKLFF.

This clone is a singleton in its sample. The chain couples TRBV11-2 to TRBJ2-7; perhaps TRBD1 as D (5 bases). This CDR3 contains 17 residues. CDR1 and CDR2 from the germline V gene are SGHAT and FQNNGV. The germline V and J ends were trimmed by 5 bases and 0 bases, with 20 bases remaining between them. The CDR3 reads CASSPPVGQGTSYEQYF. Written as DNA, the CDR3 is TGTGCCAGCAGCCCCCCGGTAGGTCAGGGAACCTCCTACGAGCAGTACTTC.

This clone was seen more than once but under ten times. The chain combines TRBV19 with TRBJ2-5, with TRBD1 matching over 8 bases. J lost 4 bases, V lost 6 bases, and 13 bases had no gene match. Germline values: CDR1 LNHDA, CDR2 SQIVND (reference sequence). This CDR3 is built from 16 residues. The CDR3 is CASSEYGTGISETQYF. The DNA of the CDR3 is TGTGCCAGTAGCGAATATGGGACAGGTATATCAGAGACCCAGTACTTC.

In DNA form, the CDR3 reads TGTGCCAGCAGCTTGGGCAGGGGGCTAGTGAATTCACCCCTCCACTTT. Its protein is CASSLGRGLVNSPLHF. V is TRBV7-2 and J is TRBJ1-6, with TRBD1 identical over 8 bases. This CDR3 region has 16 residues. Looked up from germline, CDR1 is SGHTA and CDR2 is FQGNSA. V was clipped by 3 bases and J by 7 bases; unmatched bases: 8.

The CDR3 spells CSVEFGLAGGSSYNEQFF. CDR3 DNA sequence: TGCAGCGTTGAATTCGGACTAGCGGGAGGGAGCTCCTACAATGAGCAGTTCTTC. This rearrangement joins TRBV29-1 to TRBJ2-1; 15 bases fit TRBD2. V trimming: 2 bases; J trimming: 0 bases; junction bases outside the gene matches: 5. This CDR3 region has 18 residues. CDR1 is SQVTM and CDR2 is ANQGSEA in the germline V gene.

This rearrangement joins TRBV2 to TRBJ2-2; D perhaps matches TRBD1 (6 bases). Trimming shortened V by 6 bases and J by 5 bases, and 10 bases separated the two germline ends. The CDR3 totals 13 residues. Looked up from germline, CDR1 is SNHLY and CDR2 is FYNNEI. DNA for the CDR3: TGTGCCAGCAGGGCACAGGGAACCGGGGAGCTGTTTTTT. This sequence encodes CASRAQGTGELFF.

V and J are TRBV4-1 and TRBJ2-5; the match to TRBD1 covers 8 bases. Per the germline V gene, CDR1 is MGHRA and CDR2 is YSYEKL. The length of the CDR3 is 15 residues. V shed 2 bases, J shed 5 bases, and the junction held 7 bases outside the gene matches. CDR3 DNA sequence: TGCGCCAGCAGCCAAAGTCAACAGGGGGAGGAGACCCAGTACTTC. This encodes CASSQSQQGEETQYF.

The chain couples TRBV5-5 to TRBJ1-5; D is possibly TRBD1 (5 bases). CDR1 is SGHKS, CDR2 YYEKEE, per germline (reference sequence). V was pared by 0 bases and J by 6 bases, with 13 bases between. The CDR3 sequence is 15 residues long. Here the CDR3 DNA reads TGTGCCAGCAGCTTGGAGGGGTTCGTAAGTCAGCCCCAGCATTTT. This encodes CASSLEGFVSQPQHF.

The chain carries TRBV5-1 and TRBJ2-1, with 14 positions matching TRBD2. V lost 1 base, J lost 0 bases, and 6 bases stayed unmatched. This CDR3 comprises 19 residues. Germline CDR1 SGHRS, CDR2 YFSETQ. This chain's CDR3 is CASSLWGTSGGHSYNEQFF. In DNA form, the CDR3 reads TGCGCCAGCAGCTTGTGGGGGACTAGCGGGGGCCACTCCTACAATGAGCAGTTCTTC.

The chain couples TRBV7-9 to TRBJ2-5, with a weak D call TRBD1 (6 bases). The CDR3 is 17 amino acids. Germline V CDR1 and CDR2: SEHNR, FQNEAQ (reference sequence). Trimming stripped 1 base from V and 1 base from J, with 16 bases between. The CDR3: CASSLVGQGPPQETQYF. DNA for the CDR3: TGTGCCAGCAGCTTAGTCGGCCAGGGGCCGCCCCAAGAGACCCAGTACTTC.

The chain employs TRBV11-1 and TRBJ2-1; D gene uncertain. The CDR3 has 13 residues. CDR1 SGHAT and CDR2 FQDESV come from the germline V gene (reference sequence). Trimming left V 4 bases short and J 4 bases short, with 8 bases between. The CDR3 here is CASSSTAYNEQFF. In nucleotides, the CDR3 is TGTGCCAGCAGCTCAACAGCTTACAATGAGCAGTTCTTC.

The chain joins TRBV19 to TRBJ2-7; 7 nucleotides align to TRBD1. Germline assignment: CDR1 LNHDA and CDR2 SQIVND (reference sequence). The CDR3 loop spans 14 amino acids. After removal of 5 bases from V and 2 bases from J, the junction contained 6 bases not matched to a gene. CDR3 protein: CASSSWDRTYEQYF. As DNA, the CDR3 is TGTGCCAGTAGTTCCTGGGACAGAACCTACGAGCAGTACTTC.

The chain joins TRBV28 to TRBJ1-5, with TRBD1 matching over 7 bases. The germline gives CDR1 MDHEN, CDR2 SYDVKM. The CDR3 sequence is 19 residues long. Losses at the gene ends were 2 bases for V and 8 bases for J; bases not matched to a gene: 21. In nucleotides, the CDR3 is TGTGCCAGCAGTTTAAGATGGGGCCAGGGGGGCCTTTCTGGGGAGCCCCAGCATTTT. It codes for CASSLRWGQGGLSGEPQHF.

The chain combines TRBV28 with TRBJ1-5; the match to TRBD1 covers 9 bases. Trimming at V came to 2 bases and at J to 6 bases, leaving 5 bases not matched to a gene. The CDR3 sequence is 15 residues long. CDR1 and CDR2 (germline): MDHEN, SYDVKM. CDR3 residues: CASSLQQGAVQPQHF. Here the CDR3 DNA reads TGTGCCAGCAGTTTACAACAGGGGGCTGTTCAGCCCCAGCATTTT.

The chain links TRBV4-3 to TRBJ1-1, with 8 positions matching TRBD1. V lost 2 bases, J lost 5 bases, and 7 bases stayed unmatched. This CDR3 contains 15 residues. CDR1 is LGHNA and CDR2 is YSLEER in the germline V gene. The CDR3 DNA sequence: TGCGCCAGCAGCCAACGATTCAGGGGGCAGACTGAAGCTTTCTTT. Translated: CASSQRFRGQTEAFF.

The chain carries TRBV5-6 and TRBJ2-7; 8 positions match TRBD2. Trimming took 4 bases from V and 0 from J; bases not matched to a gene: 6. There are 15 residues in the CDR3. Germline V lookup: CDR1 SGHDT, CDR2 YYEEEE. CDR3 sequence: CASSPLAGTSYEQYF. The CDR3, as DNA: TGTGCCAGCAGCCCCCTAGCGGGCACCTCCTACGAGCAGTACTTC.

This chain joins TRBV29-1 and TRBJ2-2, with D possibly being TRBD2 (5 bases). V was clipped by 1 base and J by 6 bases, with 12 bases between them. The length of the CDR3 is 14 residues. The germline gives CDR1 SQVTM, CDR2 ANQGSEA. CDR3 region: CSVEGLPRAGELFF. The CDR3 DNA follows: TGCAGCGTTGAAGGGCTCCCGCGGGCCGGGGAGCTGTTTTTT.

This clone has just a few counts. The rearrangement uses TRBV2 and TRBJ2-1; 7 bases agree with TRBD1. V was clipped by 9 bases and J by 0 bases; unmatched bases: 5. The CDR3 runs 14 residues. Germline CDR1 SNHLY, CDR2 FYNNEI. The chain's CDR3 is CASGGQASYNEQFF. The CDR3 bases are TGTGCCAGTGGAGGACAGGCCTCCTACAATGAGCAGTTCTTC.